The entry that follows covers one T cell receptor (beta chain) sequence. Its antigen is as yet unknown. The data originate from a study of cytomegalovirus exposure and HLA in healthy donors. The study's findings and limits: With further analysis later on, most CMV-associated TCR beta chains appeared HLA-restricted. Earlier analysis found most TCR beta V segments productive about 87% or about 30% of the time. Serostatus for CMV was the only available immune exposure information.

The PCR employed 60 Vbeta primers together with 13 Jbeta primers. Assay: immunoSEQ multiplex PCR; the TCRdb copy retains only in-frame clones and omits some. The data contain around 150,000 clones, roughly 85% of them singletons. CDR1 is SGHDT, CDR2 YYEEEE, per germline. The V gene lost 4 bases and the J gene lost 5 bases, with 19 bases spanning the gap. This CDR3 is built from 16 residues. The rearrangement uses TRBV5-6 and TRBJ2-1; TRBD2 might be the D (6 bases). The clonotype originates from a woman in her fifties or sixties in good health and CMV-seropositive. Sequenced material: PBMCs. CDR3 sequence (DNA): TGTGCCAGCAGCCTACTCCAGGGAGGTTTTAACAATGAGCAGTTCTTC. Residues: CASSLLQGGFNNEQFF.